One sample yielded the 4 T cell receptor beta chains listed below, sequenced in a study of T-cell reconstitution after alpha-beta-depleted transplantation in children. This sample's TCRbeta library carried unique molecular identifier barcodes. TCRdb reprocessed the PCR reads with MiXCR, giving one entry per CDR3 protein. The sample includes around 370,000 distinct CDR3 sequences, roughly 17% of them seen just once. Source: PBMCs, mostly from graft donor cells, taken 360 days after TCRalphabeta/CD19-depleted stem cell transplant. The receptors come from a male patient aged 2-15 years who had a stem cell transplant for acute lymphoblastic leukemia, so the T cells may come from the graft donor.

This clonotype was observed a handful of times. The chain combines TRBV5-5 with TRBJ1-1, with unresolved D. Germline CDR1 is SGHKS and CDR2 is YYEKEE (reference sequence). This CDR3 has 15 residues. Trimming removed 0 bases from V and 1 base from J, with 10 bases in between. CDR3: CASSLGGGRNTEAFF. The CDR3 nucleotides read TGTGCCAGCAGCTTGGGCGGAGGACGGAACACTGAAGCTTTCTTT.

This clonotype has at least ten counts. CDR3 DNA sequence: TGTGCCAGCAGTTCGTTCCGCGGGAGGGCCTCCTACGAGCAGTACTTC. Residues: CASSSFRGRASYEQYF. The chain links TRBV12-3 or TRBV12-4 to TRBJ2-7; 9 nucleotides agree with TRBD2. V gave up 4 bases and J gave up 0 bases; unmatched junction bases: 7. The CDR3 loop spans 16 amino acids.

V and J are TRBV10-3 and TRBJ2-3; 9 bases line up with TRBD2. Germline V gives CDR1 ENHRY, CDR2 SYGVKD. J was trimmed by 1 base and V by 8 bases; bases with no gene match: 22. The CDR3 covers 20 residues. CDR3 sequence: CAIEVRSRGRAYTRTDTQYF. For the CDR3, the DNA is TGTGCCATCGAGGTACGGTCGCGCGGGAGGGCCTATACTCGCACAGATACGCAGTATTTT.

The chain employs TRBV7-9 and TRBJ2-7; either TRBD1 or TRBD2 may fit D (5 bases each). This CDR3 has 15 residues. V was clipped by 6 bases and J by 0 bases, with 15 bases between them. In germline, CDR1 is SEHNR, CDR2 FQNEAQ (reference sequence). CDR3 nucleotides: TGTGCCAGCAGGGACACCACCGGGGTCTCCTACGAGCAGTACTTC. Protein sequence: CASRDTTGVSYEQYF.